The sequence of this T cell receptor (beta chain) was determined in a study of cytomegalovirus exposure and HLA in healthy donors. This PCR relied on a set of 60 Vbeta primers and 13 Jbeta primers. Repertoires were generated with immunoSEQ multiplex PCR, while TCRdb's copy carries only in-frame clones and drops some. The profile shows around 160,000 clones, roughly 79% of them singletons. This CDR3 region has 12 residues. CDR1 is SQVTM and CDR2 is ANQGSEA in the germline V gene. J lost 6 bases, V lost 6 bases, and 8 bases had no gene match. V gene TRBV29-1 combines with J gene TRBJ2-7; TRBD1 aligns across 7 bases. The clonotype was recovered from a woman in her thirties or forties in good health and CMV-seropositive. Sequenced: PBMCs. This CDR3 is CSVTSGGSEQYF. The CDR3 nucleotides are TGCAGCGTGACCTCAGGGGGAAGCGAGCAGTACTTC.